This T cell receptor (beta chain) was sequenced for a study of OX40 agonist ivuxolimab in advanced cancers. Study-level background: The dose of intravenous ivuxolimab that patients received every 2 weeks ranged from 0.01 to 10 mg/kg. The mean age was approximately 60 years, ranging from roughly 23 to 90, with 82.7% of participants male.

For this clone: The antigen remains undetermined.

TCRdb's table, derived via immunoSEQ multiplex PCR, lists solely in-frame clones and lacks some. This sample has tens of thousands of clones, with just over 90% found just once. Germline V gene lookup returns CDR1 LNHDA and CDR2 SQIVND (reference sequence). V shed 3 bases and J 5 bases; nucleotides not matched to a gene: 9. This CDR3 region has 16 residues. Study-level findings and limits: With doses of 0.1-3.0 mg/kg, partial responders showed among the lowest clonal expansion. On average, CD8+ T cells showed a greater number of expanded clones than CD4+.

The clonotype was recovered from an adult with an advanced solid tumor such as melanoma, head and neck, liver or kidney cancer. This rearrangement joins TRBV19 to TRBJ1-5, with 8 bases that match TRBD1. The sequencing here drew on CD4+ or CD8+ T cells sorted from blood, taken in a trial of the OX40 agonist ivuxolimab. The CDR3 coding sequence is TGTGCCAGTAGTATCCCCGGACAGGGACGGGATCAGCCCCAGCATTTT. Translated: CASSIPGQGRDQPQHF.